The 11 T cell receptor beta chains presented below share a single source sample, sequenced in a study of T cell responses to AZD1222 COVID-19 vaccine. Produced via immunoSEQ multiplex PCR; TCRdb's table is partial and in-frame only. This table has approximately 150,000 clones, roughly nine tenths appearing once. This specimen consisted of peripheral blood, obtained on day 0 of AZD1222 vaccination. These receptors were collected from an adult in good health.

In this sample, this clone turned up once. This sequence joins TRBV20-1 and TRBJ1-5; a possible D gene is TRBD1 (5 bases). V was pared by 3 bases and J by 3 bases, with 12 bases between. CDR1 and CDR2 (germline): DFQATT, SNEGSKA (reference sequence). The CDR3 consists of 14 residues. In DNA form, the CDR3 reads TGCAGTGCTAGTCGGCAGGGCTACAATCAGCCCCAGCATTTT. Translated: CSASRQGYNQPQHF.

V and J are TRBV5-1 and TRBJ2-7; perhaps D is TRBD1 or TRBD2 (5 bases each). The germline V gene encodes CDR1 SGHRS and CDR2 YFSETQ. The CDR3 loop spans 14 amino acids. Trimming pared 2 bases from V and 5 bases from J, leaving 14 bases between. DNA for the CDR3: TGCGCCAGCAGCTTTTTGGGGGATGGTAACGAGCAGTACTTC. Translation: CASSFLGDGNEQYF.

The J gene is TRBJ1-6, the V gene TRBV27, with 7 bases aligning to TRBD1. Germline V gives CDR1 MNHEY, CDR2 SMNVEV (reference sequence). J lost 6 bases, V lost 5 bases, and 16 bases had no gene match. The CDR3 length is 18 residues. The CDR3 reads CASSPTGLTLSGNSPLHF. The CDR3 nucleotides read TGTGCCAGCAGTCCGACAGGGTTGACCCTGAGCGGTAATTCACCCCTCCACTTT.

This chain connects TRBV7-9 to TRBJ2-1; 10 nucleotides agree with TRBD2. From germline, CDR1 is SEHNR and CDR2 FQNEAQ (reference sequence). Trimming removed 1 base from V and 2 bases from J; junction bases left unmatched: 8. CDR3 length: 18 amino acids. In DNA form, the CDR3 reads TGTGCCAGCAGCTTAGGATCGAGAAGCGGGAGGGCCTACAATGAGCAGTTCTTC. Translation gives CASSLGSRSGRAYNEQFF.

The count of this clone is one. This sequence joins TRBV28 and TRBJ2-7; perhaps TRBD1 as D (5 bases). Per the germline V gene, CDR1 is MDHEN and CDR2 is SYDVKM. The germline V and J ends were trimmed by 4 bases and 1 base, with 8 bases remaining between them. CDR3 size: 13 residues. CDR3 bases: TGTGCCAGCAGTTGGGGCCGATCCTACGAGCAGTACTTC. It codes for CASSWGRSYEQYF.

The chain links TRBV29-1 to TRBJ1-1; weak D call: TRBD1 (5 bases). The CDR3 spans 14 residues. Trimming took 5 bases from V and 1 from J, leaving 14 bases between them. Germline CDR1 is SQVTM and CDR2 is ANQGSEA. CDR3 amino acids: CSVWPATGNTEAFF. CDR3 coding DNA: TGCAGCGTTTGGCCCGCTACAGGGAACACTGAAGCTTTCTTT. Full variable domain (rest looked up from reference TRBV29-1 and TRBJ1-1): SAVISQKPSRDICQRGTSLTIQCQVDSQVTMMFWYRQQPGQSLTLIATANQGSEATYESGFVIDKFPISRPNLTFSTLTVSNMSPEDSSIYLCSVWPATGNTEAFFGQGTRLTVV.

The J gene is TRBJ2-1, the V gene TRBV30; D unresolved. Germline CDR1 is GTSNPN and CDR2 is SVGIG (reference sequence). The CDR3 spans 15 residues. V lost 0 bases, J lost 1 base, and 10 bases lay in between. The CDR3 DNA is TGTGCCTGGAGTGTCGGGTCGGAATCCTACAATGAGCAGTTCTTC. Translation gives CAWSVGSESYNEQFF.

This clone was detected only a few times. The chain uses TRBV6-2 or TRBV6-3 and TRBJ2-7, with 9 bases lining up with TRBD2. This CDR3 contains 17 residues. Germline V gene sequence: CDR1 MNHEY, CDR2 SVGEGT. Trimming took 0 bases from V and 5 from J; bases not matched to a gene: 11. CDR3 DNA sequence: TGTGCCAGCAGTTACTCCGGGACTAGCAGCGGGGCTCACGAGCAGTACTTC. This sequence encodes CASSYSGTSSGAHEQYF.

The rearrangement links TRBV7-2 to TRBJ2-7; 8 bases fit TRBD2. V shed 1 base, J shed 3 bases, and the junction held 2 bases outside the gene matches. The CDR3 sequence is 14 residues long. Per the germline V gene, CDR1 is SGHTA and CDR2 is FQGNSA. The CDR3 region has the DNA TGTGCCAGCAGCTTAGGTGCGGGGGGCTACGAGCAGTACTTC. This sequence encodes CASSLGAGGYEQYF.

The chain joins TRBV5-4 to TRBJ1-2; D call uncertain. The germline V gene has CDR1 SGHNT and CDR2 YYREEE (reference sequence). CDR3 length equals 17 residues. Trimming shortened V by 1 base and J by 4 bases, and 20 bases separated the two germline ends. CDR3 region: CASSLRVSDWASYGYTF. The CDR3 DNA reads TGTGCCAGCAGCTTGCGAGTCTCGGATTGGGCCTCCTATGGCTACACCTTC.

This clone was found once. In the same sample, other DNA sequences code for this CDR3. This chain connects TRBV5-4 to TRBJ2-7, with a weak D call TRBD1 (5 bases). Germline V CDR1 and CDR2: SGHNT, YYREEE (reference sequence). This CDR3 comprises 14 residues. V was clipped by 0 bases and J by 1 base, with 8 bases between them. DNA for the CDR3: TGTGCCAGCAGCTTGGGGCAGGGATCCTACGAGCAGTACTTC. Its protein product is CASSLGQGSYEQYF.